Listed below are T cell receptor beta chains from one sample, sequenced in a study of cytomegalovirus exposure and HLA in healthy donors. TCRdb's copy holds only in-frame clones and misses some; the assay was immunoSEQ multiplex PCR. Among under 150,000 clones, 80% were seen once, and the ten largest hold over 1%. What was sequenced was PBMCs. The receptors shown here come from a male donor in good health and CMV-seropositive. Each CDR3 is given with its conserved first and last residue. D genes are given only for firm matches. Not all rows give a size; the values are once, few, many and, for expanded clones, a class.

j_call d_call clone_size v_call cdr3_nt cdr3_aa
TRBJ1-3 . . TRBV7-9 TGTGCCAGCAGCTTAGGGGCTACTGGAAACACCATATATTTT CASSLGATGNTIYF
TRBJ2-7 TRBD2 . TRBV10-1 TGCGCCAGCAGTACGACTAGCGGTGGGTCCTACGAGCAGTACTTC CASSTTSGGSYEQYF
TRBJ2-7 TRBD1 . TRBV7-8 TGTGCCAGCAGCCCCCTGCCCCAGACAGGGGGGAAATACGAGCAGTACTTC CASSPLPQTGGKYEQYF
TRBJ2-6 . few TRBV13 TGTGCCAGCACCATAAGAGCTGAGGCCAACGTCCTGACTTTC CASTIRAEANVLTF
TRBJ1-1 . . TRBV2 TGTGCCAGCAAACACGACAGTAACATGAACACTGAAGCTTTCTTT CASKHDSNMNTEAFF
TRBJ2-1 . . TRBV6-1 TGTGCCAGCAGTGTGGGACAAAGGTTTTCCTACAATGAGCAGTTCTTC CASSVGQRFSYNEQFF
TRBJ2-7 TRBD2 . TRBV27 TGTGCCAGCAGTCCCCGGACTAGCGGGCCTTACGAGCAGTACTTC CASSPRTSGPYEQYF
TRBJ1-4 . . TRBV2 TGTGCCAGCAGTAACAGGGTCAAGAATGAAAAACTGTTTTTT CASSNRVKNEKLFF
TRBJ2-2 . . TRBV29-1 TGCAGCGTTGAACAGGAGAACACCGGGGAGCTGTTTTTT CSVEQENTGELFF
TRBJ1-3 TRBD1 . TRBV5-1 TGCGCCAGCAGCGTGGACAGGGGAGCTGGAAACACCATATATTTT CASSVDRGAGNTIYF
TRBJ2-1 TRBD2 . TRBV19 TGTGCCAGTAGTAGTATAGCGGGAGCGGACAATGAGCAGTTCTTC CASSSIAGADNEQFF
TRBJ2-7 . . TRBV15 TGTGCCACCAGCAGAGCGTGGCTAGGGGTCTCCTACGAGCAGTACTTC CATSRAWLGVSYEQYF
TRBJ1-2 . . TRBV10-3 TGTGCCATCAGTGTTAACGCGAACTATGGCTACACCTTC CAISVNANYGYTF
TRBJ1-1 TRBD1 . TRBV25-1 TGTGCCAGCAGAGAACCGGGACAGGGTTCTGAAGCTTTCTTT CASREPGQGSEAFF
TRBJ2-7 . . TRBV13 TGTGCCAGCAGCTTTGAGGGGGACTACGAGCAGTACTTC CASSFEGDYEQYF
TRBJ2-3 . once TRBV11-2 TGTGCCAGCAGCTCGCAAAGCCTGGCGGTCCGGGGTGATACGCAGTATTTT CASSSQSLAVRGDTQYF
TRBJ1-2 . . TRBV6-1 TGTGCCAGCAGGAACGGACAGAGTGGCTACACCTTC CASRNGQSGYTF
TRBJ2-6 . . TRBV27 . CASSWGRGANVLPF
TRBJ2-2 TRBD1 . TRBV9 TGTGCCAGCAGCATACGGACAGGGGGCATCACCGGGGAGCTGTTTTTT CASSIRTGGITGELFF
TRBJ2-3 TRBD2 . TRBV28 TGTGCCAGCAGCGCATTTGCCACCGGGACTAGGACAGATACGCAGTATTTT CASSAFATGTRTDTQYF
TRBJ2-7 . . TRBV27 TGTGCCAGCAGTTTATCCTCGGGACACTATTACGAGCAGTACTTC CASSLSSGHYYEQYF
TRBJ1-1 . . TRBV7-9 TGTGCCAGCAGCCCCCCAACAGGGTGGACTGAAGCTTTCTTT CASSPPTGWTEAFF
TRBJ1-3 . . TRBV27 TGTGCCAGCAGTTTACGGGGTTCTGGAAACACCATATATTTT CASSLRGSGNTIYF
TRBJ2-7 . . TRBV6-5 TGTGCCAGCAGTTACGGCCAGGGAGGCGGTTACGAGCAGTACTTC CASSYGQGGGYEQYF
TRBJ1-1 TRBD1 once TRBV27 TGTGCCAGCAGCCGGACGGGACAGATGAACACTGAAGCTTTCTTT CASSRTGQMNTEAFF
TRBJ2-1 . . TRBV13 TGTGCCAGCAGCCTACGCAATGAGCAGTTCTTC CASSLRNEQFF
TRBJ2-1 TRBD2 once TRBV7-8 TGTGCCAGCAGCTTAGATTCTGGGGCTAGCGGGGGTAATGAGCAGTTCTTC CASSLDSGASGGNEQFF
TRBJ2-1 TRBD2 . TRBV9 TGTGCCAGCAGCGTCGGACTAGCCCGAGCCGGTGAGCAGTTCTTC CASSVGLARAGEQFF
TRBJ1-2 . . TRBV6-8 TGTGCCAGCAGAAATAGGGGGTCCTATGGCTACACCTTC CASRNRGSYGYTF
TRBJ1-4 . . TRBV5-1 TGCGCCAGCAGCCTTACACGACAGGCTTCAAATGAAAAACTGTTTTTT CASSLTRQASNEKLFF
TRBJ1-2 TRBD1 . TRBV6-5 TGTGCCAGCAGTTACTTACGGACAGGGGGCGGATATGGCTACACCTTC CASSYLRTGGGYGYTF
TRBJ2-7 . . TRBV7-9 TGTGCCAGCAGCTTAGGGCAGGGGCACGAGCAGTACTTC CASSLGQGHEQYF
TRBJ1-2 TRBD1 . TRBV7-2 TGTGCCAGCAGCTGGACAGGGGGCAACTATGGCTACACCTTC CASSWTGGNYGYTF
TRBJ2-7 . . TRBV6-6 TGTGCCAGCAGTTACTCGGAAATAGGGGCCTACTTC CASSYSEIGAYF
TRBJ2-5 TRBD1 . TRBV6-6 TGTGCCAGCAGTTTAGACAGGGGAGAGACCCAGTACTTC CASSLDRGETQYF
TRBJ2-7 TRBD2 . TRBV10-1 TGCGCCAGCAGTGAGGAACTAGCGGGGGAGCAGTACTTC CASSEELAGEQYF
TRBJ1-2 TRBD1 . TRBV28 TGTGCCAGCAGTTTATACAGGACAGGGAGGTCTCGCTATGGCTACACCTTC CASSLYRTGRSRYGYTF
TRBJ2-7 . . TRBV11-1 TGTGCCAGCAGCCCGTCGGCGGGGTACCTTTACGAGCAGTACTTC CASSPSAGYLYEQYF
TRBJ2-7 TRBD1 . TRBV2 TGTGCCAGTCAGCGGACAGGGTTGAGGTACGAGCAGTACTTC CASQRTGLRYEQYF
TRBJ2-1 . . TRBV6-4 TGTGCCAGCAGTCCAGGAAGGCGGGATCACTACAATGAGCAGTTCTTC CASSPGRRDHYNEQFF
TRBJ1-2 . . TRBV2 TGTGCCAGCAGTGCAGGGTTCAGTCACTATGGCTACACCTTC CASSAGFSHYGYTF
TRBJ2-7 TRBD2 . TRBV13 TGTGCCAGCAGTCCCGGGACTAGCGGCTACGAGCAGTACTTC CASSPGTSGYEQYF